The 4 T cell receptor beta chains in this list originate from one sample, sequenced in a study of blood T cell repertoires in COVID-19. Using immunoSEQ multiplex PCR, the repertoire was profiled, and TCRdb retains in-frame clones only, with some absent. This repertoire shows 200,000 to 250,000 clones, around 85% found once; its top ten account for over 5.5%. Sequenced input: peripheral blood. The receptor set was obtained from a woman aged 55-69 years with active or convalescent COVID-19.

The chain has TRBV19 and TRBJ2-5; D perhaps matches TRBD2 (5 bases). Germline CDR1 is LNHDA and CDR2 is SQIVND (reference sequence). Trimming took 1 base from V and 7 from J, leaving 13 bases between them. The CDR3 sequence is 14 residues long. The CDR3: CASSIAGVPGTQYF. As DNA, the CDR3 is TGTGCCAGTAGTATAGCCGGGGTCCCGGGGACCCAGTACTTC.

This chain uses TRBV19 with TRBJ2-1, with TRBD2 identical over 7 bases. CDR1 and CDR2 (germline): LNHDA, SQIVND (reference sequence). V lost 2 bases and J lost 6; bases outside the gene matches: 13. The CDR3 contains 17 residues. This CDR3 is CASSILWGGRGGNEQFF. CDR3 nucleotides: TGTGCCAGTAGTATACTTTGGGGAGGGAGGGGAGGCAATGAGCAGTTCTTC.

The genes are TRBV5-6 and TRBJ2-6, with 8 bases identical to TRBD1. Losses at the gene ends were 2 bases for V and 3 bases for J; bases not matched to a gene: 7. Germline V gene data show CDR1 as SGHDT and CDR2 as YYEEEE. This CDR3 region has 17 residues. The CDR3 loop is CASSLGQGALGANVLTF. The CDR3 nucleotides read TGTGCCAGCAGCTTAGGGCAGGGGGCGCTTGGGGCCAACGTCCTGACTTTC.

This chain joins TRBV28 and TRBJ1-5; TRBD1 agrees at 8 bases. CDR1 and CDR2 (germline): MDHEN, SYDVKM. The CDR3 sequence is 18 residues long. The J segment lost 0 bases and the V segment lost 6 bases, leaving 13 bases of the junction unmatched. CDR3 coding DNA: TGTGCCAGCAGCCGGGACAGGCGGTTTAGCGTTAGCAATCAGCCCCAGCATTTT. Amino acids: CASSRDRRFSVSNQPQHF. Full variable domain (missing parts from reference TRBV28 and TRBJ1-5): DVKVTQSSRYLVKRTGEKVFLECVQDMDHENMFWYRQDPGLGLRLIYFSYDVKMKEKGDIPEGYSVSREKKERFSLILESASTNQTSMYLCASSRDRRFSVSNQPQHFGDGTRLSIL.